This T cell receptor (beta chain) was captured in a study of blood T cell repertoires in COVID-19 (dated by TCRdb to about 2020). Some background on the complete study: Samples covering the acute and convalescent phases of COVID-19 were provided by collaborators in the United States, Italy and Spain. The prospective study material was composed of cDNA or gDNA derived from T cells, B-cell-depleted T cells, or PBMCs. The dataset comprised deeply sampled blood TCRbeta repertoires from subjects exposed to, actively infected with, or recovered from COVID-19. The repertoires were released in a freely available public database meant as a resource for research on the immune response to SARS-CoV-2. Samples were obtained from the ongoing ImmuneRACE study (first 160 participants) and from 1,254 subjects provided by 6 global collaborators. The sample metadata nearly always contained a de-identified subject ID, COVID-19 status, age in years and sex. Where HLA class I and class II types were available, the types were taken from metadata supplied by the sample provider, not from assay-based typing.

CDR1 and CDR2 (MNHEY, SVGAGI) derive from the germline V gene. Deletion took 5 bases off V and 7 bases off J, with a span of 9 bases between the germline ends. The CDR3, cysteine through phenylalanine, is 12 amino acids long. Just CDR3 DNA is preserved here, 36 bases in frame from base 1. Note on this clone: Its specific antigen is unknown. Base quality data are lacking; no much larger clone is found one base away.

Results and caveats for the whole study, not just this receptor: How much clinical and demographic metadata was included differed by source and by participant, and the metadata was provided uncurated.

Whole blood was collected in K2EDTA tubes by collaborating institutions according to the institutions' own protocols. For TCRbeta analysis, collaborators shipped samples in one of three forms: frozen whole blood, isolated PBMCs, or DNA extracted from either of those sample types. TCRbeta CDR3 regions were amplified from genomic DNA by means of the immunoSEQ Assay, a bias-controlled multiplex PCR. In the paper's pipeline: Nucleated cell counts per sample were estimated from amplification of reference gene primers within the assay. Sequence reads were collapsed and filtered to measure the absolute abundance of every unique TCRbeta CDR3 rearrangement. For each sample, productive Simpson clonality was calculated as the square root of Simpson's diversity index across productive rearrangements. Not all clones reach the TCRdb copy of this immuneACCESS table, which keeps in-frame sequences only. Checked studies attribute under half of the gap to unresolved V genes and leave the rest unexplained. V and J calls and clone size are as listed in that table; D and trimming were resolved from the DNA. A total of 130,000 or so clones appear in this sample, over 75% of them only once. The ten largest account for 15% to 20% of the sample.

The rearranged chain carries TRBV6-5 and TRBJ2-1; TRBD1 might be the D gene, on 5 matching bases. This TCR was recovered from a man aged 60-69 years with active or convalescent COVID-19. The sample was peripheral blood. The nucleotides read TGTGCCAGCAGTCGTCAGGGAAATGAGCAGTTCTTC. Translated, it gives CASSRQGNEQFF.